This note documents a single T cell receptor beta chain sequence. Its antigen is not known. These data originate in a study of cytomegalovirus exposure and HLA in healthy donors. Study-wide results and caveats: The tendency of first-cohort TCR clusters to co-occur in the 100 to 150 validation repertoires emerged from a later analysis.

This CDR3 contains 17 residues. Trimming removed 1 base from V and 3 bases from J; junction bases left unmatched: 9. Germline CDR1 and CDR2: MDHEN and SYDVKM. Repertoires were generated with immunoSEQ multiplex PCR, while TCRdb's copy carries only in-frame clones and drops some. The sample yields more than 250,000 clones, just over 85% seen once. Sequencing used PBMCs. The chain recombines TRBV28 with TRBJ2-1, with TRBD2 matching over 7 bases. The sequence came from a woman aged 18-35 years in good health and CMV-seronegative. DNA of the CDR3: TGTGCCAGCAGTTTATCGGCTAGCGGAGCATACTACAATGAGCAGTTCTTC. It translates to CASSLSASGAYYNEQFF.